Listed here are 3 T cell receptor beta chains from one sample, sequenced in a study of identical twins. Each CDR3 protein is one row after TCRdb ran MiXCR on the 5' RACE reads. The sample carries 200,000 to 250,000 distinct CDR3 sequences, roughly 7% recorded once. The same data also went into a second study, on yellow fever vaccine responses in identical twins.

Sequencing was carried out using memory (CD45RO+) T cells sorted from blood. All receptors come from a woman under 30 in good health.

This clonotype has only a few counts. V is TRBV12-3 or TRBV12-4 and J is TRBJ1-1; 7 bases line up with TRBD1. The CDR3 loop spans 14 amino acids. With 6 bases clipped from V and 1 base from J, the junction kept 5 bases outside the gene matches. DNA for the CDR3: TGTGCCAGCAGAACGACAGGGAGGAACACTGAAGCTTTCTTT. Translation gives CASRTTGRNTEAFF.

This clonotype has a handful of counts. This chain links TRBV3-1 with TRBJ1-4; D call uncertain. CDR3 length: 16 amino acids. Per germline, CDR1 LGHDT and CDR2 YNNKEL (reference sequence). V was trimmed by 5 bases and J by 6 bases, leaving 19 bases between them. The CDR3 is CASSNFFGGLDEKLFF. The CDR3 bases are TGTGCCAGCAGCAACTTTTTTGGAGGGCTGGATGAAAAACTGTTTTTT.

The rearrangement links TRBV4-2 to TRBJ2-3; TRBD2 matches at 7 bases. V shed 1 base, J shed 0 bases, and the junction held 7 bases outside the gene matches. Per germline, CDR1 LGHNA and CDR2 YNFKEQ. The CDR3 has 17 residues. The CDR3 is CASSQALERGSTDTQYF. The CDR3 DNA sequence: TGTGCCAGCAGCCAAGCCCTCGAGCGGGGAAGCACAGATACGCAGTATTTT.